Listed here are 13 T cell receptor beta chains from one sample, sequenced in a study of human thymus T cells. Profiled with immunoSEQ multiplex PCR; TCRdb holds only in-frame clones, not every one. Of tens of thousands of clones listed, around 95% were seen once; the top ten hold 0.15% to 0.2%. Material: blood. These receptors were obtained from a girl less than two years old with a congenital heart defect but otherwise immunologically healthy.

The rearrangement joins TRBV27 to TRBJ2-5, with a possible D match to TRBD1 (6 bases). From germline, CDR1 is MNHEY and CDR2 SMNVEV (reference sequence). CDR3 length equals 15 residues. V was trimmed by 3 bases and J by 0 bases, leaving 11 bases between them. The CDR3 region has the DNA TGTGCCAGCAGTTTGGGGGCCACTTACCAAGAGACCCAGTACTTC. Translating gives CASSLGATYQETQYF.

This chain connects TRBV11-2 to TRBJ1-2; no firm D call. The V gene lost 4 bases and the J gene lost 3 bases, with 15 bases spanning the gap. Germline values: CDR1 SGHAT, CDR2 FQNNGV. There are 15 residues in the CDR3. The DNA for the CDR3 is TGTGCCAGCAGCTCATTGGTGGGGAAGCACTATGGCTACACCTTC. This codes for CASSSLVGKHYGYTF.

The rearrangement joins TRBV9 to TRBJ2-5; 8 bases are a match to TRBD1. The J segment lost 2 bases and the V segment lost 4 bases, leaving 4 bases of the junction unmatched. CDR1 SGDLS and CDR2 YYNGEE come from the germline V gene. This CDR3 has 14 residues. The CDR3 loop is CASSPWTGQETQYF. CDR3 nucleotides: TGTGCCAGCAGCCCCTGGACAGGGCAAGAGACCCAGTACTTC.

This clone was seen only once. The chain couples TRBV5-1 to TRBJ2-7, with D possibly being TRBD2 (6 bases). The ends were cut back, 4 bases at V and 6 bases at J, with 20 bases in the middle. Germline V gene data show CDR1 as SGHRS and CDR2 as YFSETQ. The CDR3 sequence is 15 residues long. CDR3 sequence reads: CASSLETSGALEQYF. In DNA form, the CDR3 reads TGCGCCAGCAGCCTAGAGACTAGTGGTGCGCTCGAGCAGTACTTC.

CDR3 protein: CASSPGVAGVYTGELFF. DNA of the CDR3: TGCGCCAGCAGCCCCGGGGTAGCGGGAGTTTACACCGGGGAGCTGTTTTTT. The chain uses TRBV5-1 and TRBJ2-2; 9 nucleotides line up with TRBD2. Trimming removed 4 bases from V and 3 bases from J; junction bases left unmatched: 10. There are 17 residues in the CDR3. From germline, CDR1 is SGHRS and CDR2 YFSETQ.

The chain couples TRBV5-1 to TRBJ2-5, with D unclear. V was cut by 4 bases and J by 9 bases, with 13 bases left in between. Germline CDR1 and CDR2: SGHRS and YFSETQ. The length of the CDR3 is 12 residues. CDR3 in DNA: TGCGCCAGCAGCCCCTCCCTGCAGCCCCAGTACTTC. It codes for CASSPSLQPQYF.

For the CDR3, the DNA is TGTGCCATCAGATCGGTGGCAGATGACCAAGAGACCCAGTACTTC. It translates to CAIRSVADDQETQYF. J is TRBJ2-5 and V is TRBV10-3; D unclear. This CDR3 has 15 residues. V was clipped by 6 bases and J by 0 bases, with 14 bases between them. The germline gives CDR1 ENHRY, CDR2 SYGVKD.

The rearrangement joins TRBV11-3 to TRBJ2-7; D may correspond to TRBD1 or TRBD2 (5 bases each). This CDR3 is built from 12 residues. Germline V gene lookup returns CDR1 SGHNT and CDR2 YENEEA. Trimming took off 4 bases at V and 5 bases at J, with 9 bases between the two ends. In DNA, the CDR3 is TGTGCCAGCAGCTCCAGGGACGACGAGCAGTACTTC. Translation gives CASSSRDDEQYF.

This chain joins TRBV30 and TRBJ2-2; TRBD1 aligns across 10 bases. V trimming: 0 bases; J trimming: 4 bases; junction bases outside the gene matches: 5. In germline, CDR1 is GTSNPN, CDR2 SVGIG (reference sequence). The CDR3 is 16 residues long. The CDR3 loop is CAWSVLGQGFTGELFF. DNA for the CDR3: TGTGCCTGGAGTGTATTGGGACAGGGGTTCACCGGGGAGCTGTTTTTT.

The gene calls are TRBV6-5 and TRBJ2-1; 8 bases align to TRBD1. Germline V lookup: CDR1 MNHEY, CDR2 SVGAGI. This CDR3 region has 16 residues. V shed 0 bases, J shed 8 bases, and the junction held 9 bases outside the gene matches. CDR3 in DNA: TGTGCCAGCAGTTACTCTCACGGACAGGGAAGTCATGAGCAGTTCTTC. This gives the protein CASSYSHGQGSHEQFF.

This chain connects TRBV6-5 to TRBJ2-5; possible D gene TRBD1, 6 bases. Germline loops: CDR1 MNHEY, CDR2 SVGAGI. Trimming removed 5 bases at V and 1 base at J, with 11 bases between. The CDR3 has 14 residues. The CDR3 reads CASSPRTVQETQYF. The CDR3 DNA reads TGTGCCAGCAGTCCACGGACAGTCCAAGAGACCCAGTACTTC.

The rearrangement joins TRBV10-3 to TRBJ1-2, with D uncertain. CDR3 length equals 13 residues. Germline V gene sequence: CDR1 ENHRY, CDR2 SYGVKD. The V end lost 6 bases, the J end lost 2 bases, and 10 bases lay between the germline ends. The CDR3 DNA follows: TGTGCCATCAGCACGAGACGGAACTATGGCTACACCTTC. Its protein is CAISTRRNYGYTF.

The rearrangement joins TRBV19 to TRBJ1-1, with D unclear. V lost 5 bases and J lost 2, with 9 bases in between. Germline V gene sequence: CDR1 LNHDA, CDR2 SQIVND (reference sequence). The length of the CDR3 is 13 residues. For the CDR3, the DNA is TGTGCCAGTAGTGGACGGACCAACACTGAAGCTTTCTTT. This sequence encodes CASSGRTNTEAFF. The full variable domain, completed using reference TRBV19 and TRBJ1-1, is DGGITQSPKYLFRKEGQNVTLSCEQNLNHDAMYWYRQDPGQGLRLIYYSQIVNDFQKGDIAEGYSVSREKKESFPLTVTSAQKNPTAFYLCASSGRTNTEAFFGQGTRLTVV.